This T cell receptor beta chain was sequenced for a study of OX40 agonist ivuxolimab in advanced cancers. Study overall: Melanoma, hepatocellular carcinoma, head and neck or renal cell cancer occurred in dose-escalation patients.

Libraries were prepared by immunoSEQ multiplex PCR; TCRdb keeps only in-frame clonotypes and omits some of them. The sample shows 100,000 to 150,000 clones, around 92% of them seen only once. The sequencing here drew on CD4+ or CD8+ T cells sorted from blood, taken in a trial of the OX40 agonist ivuxolimab. The receptor was isolated from an adult with an advanced solid tumor such as melanoma, head and neck, liver or kidney cancer.

The CDR3 DNA sequence: TGTGCCAGCAGGGAAACTAGCGGGGCTCCCCAAGAGACCCAGTACTTC. Amino acids: CASRETSGAPQETQYF. V gene TRBV2 combines with J gene TRBJ2-5; TRBD2 agrees at 10 bases. Germline CDR1 and CDR2: SNHLY and FYNNEI. This CDR3 comprises 16 residues. Trimming at V came to 6 bases and at J to 1 base, leaving 8 bases not matched to a gene.